The 2 T cell receptor beta chains below were found in one sample sequenced in a study of identical twins listed by TCRdb under 2016. The library came from 5' RACE. The run used an Illumina HiSeq 2000. The public sequencing data were trimmed at Q25 with fastp and processed into clonotypes with MiXCR by TCRdb, which kept only in-frame beta chains. Here each entry gathers all rows of one CDR3 protein and keeps the most common genes and DNA. In all, the sample holds 1.5 million to 2 million distinct CDR3 sequences, and around a third of those were seen once. About 0.3% of the sample is in the top ten clones. Sample: cord blood. The receptors stem from a newborn girl in good health.

This chain joins TRBV20-1 and TRBJ2-1; 8 nucleotides line up with TRBD1. This CDR3 spans 16 amino acids. V lost 1 base to trimming and J lost 8 bases; unmatched junction nucleotides: 13. Germline loops: CDR1 DFQATT, CDR2 SNEGSKA (reference sequence). The CDR3 spells CSARGPRSGGRDEQFF. CDR3 coding DNA: TGCAGTGCTAGAGGGCCGAGATCAGGGGGCAGGGATGAGCAGTTCTTC.

The rearrangement uses TRBV7-2 and TRBJ2-5, with 9 bases lining up with TRBD1. Judging by the DNA end, TRBJ2-7 fits better; the J call may be wrong. This CDR3 is built from 19 residues. Germline CDR1 is SGHTA and CDR2 is FQGNSA. The CDR3 region is CASSLFSTRQGVKGIEQYF. DNA for the CDR3: TGTGCCAGCAGCTTGTTTTCCACCAGACAGGGGGTTAAGGGGATCGAGCAGTACTTC.